Listed below are T cell receptor beta chains from one sample, sequenced in a study of T cells in Graves' hyperthyroidism and ophthalmopathy. TCRdb independently ran MiXCR on the multiplex PCR reads; one entry per CDR3 protein. This sample has about 300,000 distinct CDR3 sequences; approximately 19% occur once, and the top ten carry just under 40%. Sequencing was carried out using blood. These receptors were collected from a man aged 45-65 years with Graves' ophthalmopathy. The CDR3 runs from the conserved cysteine through the conserved F or W. A D gene is named only where the DNA matches it firmly. Only part of the rows carry a size: once, few, many, or a class if the clone is expanded.

v_gene	d_gene	abundance	j_gene	CDR3aa	CDR3nt
TRBV30	-	many	TRBJ1-3	CASQGNGNTIYF	TGTGCCTCCCAGGGGAACGGAAACACCATATATTTT
TRBV3-1	TRBD2	-	TRBJ2-1	CASSQVVAGGQQFF	TGTGCCAGCAGCCAAGTGGTAGCGGGAGGGCAGCAGTTCTTC
TRBV2	-	-	TRBJ2-7	CASSERGRSYEQYF	TGTGCCAGCAGTGAACGTGGCAGATCCTACGAGCAGTACTTC
TRBV7-8	TRBD1	many	TRBJ1-4	CASSPGQTNEKLFF	TGTGCCAGCAGCCCGGGACAGACTAATGAAAAACTGTTTTTT
TRBV18	TRBD2	many	TRBJ2-1	CASSLDSGSSREQFF	TGTGCCAGCTCACTGGACAGCGGGAGTTCGCGAGAGCAGTTCTTC
TRBV18	TRBD1	-	TRBJ1-3	CASSTGTGMTGNTIYF	TGTGCCAGCTCGACCGGGACAGGGATGACTGGAAACACCATATATTTT
TRBV24-1	-	many	TRBJ2-1	CATSSTRDPSYNEQFF	TGTGCCACCTCTTCCACCCGGGACCCATCCTACAATGAGCAGTTCTTC
TRBV6-1	-	many	TRBJ2-7	CASRRGTYAYEQYF	TGTGCCAGCAGACGCGGGACATACGCCTACGAGCAGTACTTC
TRBV12-3/TRBV12-4	TRBD2	many	TRBJ2-7	CASSLAGGYTEQYF	TGTGCCAGCAGTTTGGCCGGGGGGTATACCGAGCAGTACTTC
TRBV18	-	few	TRBJ1-6	CASSPRGSGAGNSPLHF	TGTGCCAGCTCACCACGTGGCTCGGGGGCGGGCAATTCACCCCTCCACTTT
TRBV7-8	-	-	TRBJ1-2	CASSLGPGPVNGYTF	TGTGCCAGCAGCTTAGGGCCGGGGCCAGTGAATGGCTACACCTTC